This T cell receptor (beta chain) was sequenced in a study of PD-1 and CTLA-4 blockade in melanoma. TCRdb's copy holds only in-frame clones and misses some; the assay was immunoSEQ multiplex PCR. The sample shows about 16,000 clones, 70% to 80% of them seen only once. Germline V lookup: CDR1 SGHNT, CDR2 YYREEE (reference sequence). The CDR3 covers 13 residues. The germline V and J ends were trimmed by 0 bases and 7 bases, with 8 bases remaining between them. V is TRBV5-4 and J is TRBJ1-5; D is undetermined. The source material was CD8+ T cells from peripheral blood, sampled from a patient given anti-PD-1 treatment. The TCR comes from a human donor with melanoma. CDR3 loop: CASSLAVGQPQHF. CDR3 nucleotides: TGTGCCAGCAGCTTGGCTGTGGGGCAGCCCCAGCATTTT.